The 20 T cell receptor beta chains below come from one sample, sequenced in a study of T cell clonality in common variable immunodeficiency. The data were produced by immunoSEQ multiplex PCR, yet TCRdb's version contains in-frame clones alone and is incomplete. There are tens of thousands of clones in the sample, none observed a single time. The material sequenced was peripheral blood mononuclear cells. The origin of the receptors is a person between 18 and 70 years old in good health.

The table lists this clone with many counts. Sequencing ends 3 residues short of the CDR3 end; the germline J gene provides the rest. The chain joins TRBV28 to TRBJ2-1; the D gene is possibly TRBD1 (5 bases). This CDR3 is 13 amino acids long. Trimming pared 5 bases from V and 3 bases from J, leaving 8 bases between. Germline lookup yields CDR1 MDHEN and CDR2 SYDVKM. The sequenced part of the CDR3 DNA is TGTGCCAGCAGTCGACAGAGCTACAATGAG. It specifies CASSRQSYNE. The complete CDR3 protein is CASSRQSYNEQFF. The full variable domain, with the rest looked up from reference TRBV28 and TRBJ2-1, is DVKVTQSSRYLVKRTGEKVFLECVQDMDHENMFWYRQDPGLGLRLIYFSYDVKMKEKGDIPEGYSVSREKKERFSLILESASTNQTSMYLCASSRQSYNEQFFGPGTRLTVL.

This clone came up many times. The sequenced CDR3 bases are TGTGCCAGCAGCTTAGAAGGGACC. Translation: CASSLEGT. The entire CDR3 protein is CASSLEGTQYF. This chain links TRBV7-9 with TRBJ2-5, with D unclear. The sequence runs out 3 residues before the end of the CDR3; the remainder is reconstructed from the germline J gene. The CDR3 length is 11 residues. V lost 1 base to trimming and J lost 7 bases, with 4 bases between them. Germline CDR1 SEHNR, CDR2 FQNEAQ (reference sequence).

This clone was picked up many times. The CDR3 end is not reached by the read, which stops 3 residues before it; the germline J gene fills it in. The V call is TRBV14, the J call TRBJ1-1; D perhaps matches TRBD1 (6 bases). Germline CDR1 SGHDN, CDR2 FVKESK. This CDR3 spans 13 amino acids. CDR3 DNA, as far as it was read: TGTGCCAGCAGCCAAGACAGGGGAAGGAAA. This translates into CASSQDRGRK. The full-length CDR3 reads as CASSQDRGRKAFF.

This clone was counted ten times or more. The read falls 3 residues short of the CDR3 end, and the missing part is taken from the germline J gene. J is TRBJ1-2 and V is TRBV5-5; D gene uncertain. The CDR3 runs 12 residues. Germline V gene data show CDR1 as SGHKS and CDR2 as YYEKEE (reference sequence). The DNA read from the CDR3 is TGTGCCAGCAGCCTGGACCGACTTGGG. Its translation is CASSLDRLG. Given in full, the CDR3 is CASSLDRLGYTF.

This clone occurred a few times. The read stops 3 residues short of the end of the CDR3; the missing end is completed from the germline J gene. The chain combines TRBV30 with TRBJ1-2, with D hard to call. Germline lookup yields CDR1 GTSNPN and CDR2 SVGIG (reference sequence). There are 12 residues in the CDR3. The CDR3 bases that were read are TGTGCCTGGACTAGCGGGGTCCACGAC. Residues: CAWTSGVHD. The whole CDR3 region reads CAWTSGVHDYTF.

This clone was detected ten times or more. The read gets to within 3 residues of the CDR3 end, and the germline J gene fills in the rest. The rearrangement joins TRBV6-1 to TRBJ2-5; 7 nucleotides agree with TRBD1. The germline V gene encodes CDR1 MNHNS and CDR2 SASEGT. V lost 8 bases and J lost 3; bases outside the gene matches: 15. The length of the CDR3 is 16 residues. CDR3: CASGGPNRGVKETQYF. The DNA read from the CDR3 is TGTGCCAGCGGTGGCCCTAACAGGGGAGTCAAAGAGACC.

At least ten counts were recorded for this clone. The CDR3 extends 3 residues past the end of the read, so its final part is completed from the germline J gene. The rearrangement joins TRBV19 to TRBJ1-5, with TRBD1 matching over 9 bases. The germline V gene encodes CDR1 LNHDA and CDR2 SQIVND (reference sequence). This CDR3 is built from 15 residues. Unmatched junction bases numbered 4, after V lost 2 bases and J lost 5 bases. The sequenced part of the CDR3 DNA is TGTGCCAGTAGTATACGACAGGGGGACTATCAGCCC. Translating it yields CASSIRQGDYQP. The entire CDR3 sequence reads CASSIRQGDYQPQHF.

This clone was seen repeatedly, ten times or more. The read ends 3 residues early relative to the CDR3; the germline J gene fills the gap. The chain has TRBV29-1 and TRBJ2-3, with D perhaps matching TRBD1 (5 bases). Germline CDR1 and CDR2: SQVTM and ANQGSEA. V was trimmed by 4 bases and J by 7 bases, leaving 12 bases between them. The CDR3 is made up of 12 amino acids. The sequenced part of the CDR3 DNA is TGCAGCGTTGTTCTTCAGGGCCATACG. It specifies CSVVLQGHT. The full CDR3 sequence reads CSVVLQGHTQYF.

This clone has ten or more counts. The CDR3 end lies 3 residues beyond the end of the read and is filled in from the germline J gene. This sequence joins TRBV6-2 or TRBV6-3 and TRBJ2-1, with 7 positions matching TRBD1. The germline V gene encodes CDR1 MNHEY and CDR2 SVGEGT. This CDR3 has 14 residues. Germline trimming cut 10 bases from V and 3 bases from J; bases unmatched to any gene: 9. The DNA read from the CDR3 is TGTGCCACCGAATGGACAGGCAACTACAATGAG. Translated: CATEWTGNYNE. The complete CDR3 sequence is CATEWTGNYNEQFF.

This clone came up many times. Coverage ceases 3 residues before the CDR3 finishes, and the germline J gene fills in the end. This sequence joins TRBV6-2 or TRBV6-3 and TRBJ2-2, with 7 bases matching TRBD2. The CDR3 length is 12 residues. Germline V gives CDR1 MNHEY, CDR2 SVGEGT. V shed 7 bases, J shed 7 bases, and the junction held 3 bases outside the gene matches. The DNA read from the CDR3 is TGTGCCAGCAAGCGGGACGGCGGGGAG. It yields the protein CASKRDGGE. The CDR3 in full is CASKRDGGELFF.

Ten or more counts support this clone. Coverage ceases 3 residues before the CDR3 finishes, and the germline J gene fills in the end. The chain couples TRBV13 to TRBJ2-2; TRBD1 aligns across 7 bases. Germline V lookup: CDR1 PRHDT, CDR2 FYEKMQ (reference sequence). The CDR3 has 14 amino acids. V was clipped by 0 bases and J by 5 bases; unmatched bases: 0. CDR3 sequence: CASSLGRGTGELFF. CDR3 bases read: TGTGCCAGCAGCTTAGGCAGGGGGACCGGGGAG.

This clone has at least ten counts. Read data end 3 residues before the CDR3 end; the end is taken from the germline J gene. This chain connects TRBV30 to TRBJ1-1; tentatively, D is TRBD1 (6 bases). Trimming shortened V by 3 bases and J by 3 bases, and 11 bases separated the two germline ends. Germline CDR1 is GTSNPN and CDR2 is SVGIG (reference sequence). CDR3 length: 13 amino acids. CDR3 amino acids: CAWRQGWYTEAFF. The DNA read from the CDR3 is TGTGCCTGGAGGCAGGGGTGGTACACTGAA.

This clone was observed a handful of times. The observed sequence ends 3 residues before the CDR3 terminus, with the missing tail filled in from the germline J gene. This sequence joins TRBV19 and TRBJ1-2; 8 positions match TRBD1. This CDR3 has 14 amino acids. From germline, CDR1 is LNHDA and CDR2 SQIVND (reference sequence). The CDR3 reads CASSVTGGAYDYTF. The CDR3 DNA, read in part, is TGTGCCAGTAGTGTAACAGGGGGGGCCTACGAC. The variable domain in full, with the rest retrieved from reference TRBV19 and TRBJ1-2, is DGGITQSPKYLFRKEGQNVTLSCEQNLNHDAMYWYRQDPGQGLRLIYYSQIVNDFQKGDIAEGYSVSREKKESFPLTVTSAQKNPTAFYLCASSVTGGAYDYTFGSGTRLTVV.

This clone has at least ten counts. Partial CDR3 DNA: TGTGCCAGCTCCCTCTCTTACAGGAGCGGGAATGGC. Translated, it gives CASSLSYRSGNG. The complete CDR3 protein is CASSLSYRSGNGYTF. This chain links TRBV28 with TRBJ1-2; the D gene is possibly TRBD1 (5 bases). The read falls 3 residues short of the CDR3 end, and the missing part is taken from the germline J gene. Germline V gene sequence: CDR1 MDHEN, CDR2 SYDVKM. Between the trimmed V and J ends, which lost 8 bases and 6 bases, there was a span of 22 bases. The CDR3 contains 15 residues.

This clone was detected many times. CDR3 protein: CAWRTVEAFF. CDR3 DNA (partial): TGTGCCTGGAGGACAGTTGAA. This rearrangement joins TRBV30 to TRBJ1-1, with D possibly matching TRBD1 (5 bases). The read gets to within 3 residues of the CDR3 end, and the germline J gene fills in the rest. This CDR3 spans 10 amino acids. V was clipped by 3 bases and J by 7 bases, with 6 bases between them. CDR1 and CDR2 (germline): GTSNPN, SVGIG (reference sequence).

The table lists this clone with many counts. CDR3 sequence: CASSPREGGISPLHF. Incomplete CDR3 DNA: TGCGCCAGCAGCCCCCGTGAGGGTGGCATCTCACCC. The V gene is TRBV5-1, the J gene TRBJ1-6; no clear D. The read ends 3 residues early relative to the CDR3; the germline J gene fills the gap. Trimming left V 4 bases short and J 10 bases short, with 18 bases between. This CDR3 is 15 amino acids long. Looked up from germline, CDR1 is SGHRS and CDR2 is YFSETQ.

This clone was seen ten or more times. From the germline J gene comes the end of the CDR3, since the read stops 3 residues before it. The genes are TRBV4-2 and TRBJ1-2, with D perhaps matching TRBD1 (5 bases). This CDR3 comprises 13 residues. With 4 bases removed from V and 4 bases from J, the gap between germline ends came to 10 bases. The germline V gene has CDR1 LGHNA and CDR2 YNFKEQ. The DNA read from the CDR3 is TGTGCCAGCAGCCCTCGGACATCCTATGGC. Translation gives CASSPRTSYG. The whole CDR3 reads CASSPRTSYGYTF.

Ten or more counts support this clone. The read ends 3 residues early relative to the CDR3; the germline J gene fills the gap. V gene TRBV5-1 combines with J gene TRBJ2-2; possible D gene TRBD1, 6 bases. The CDR3 extends over 14 amino acids. V was trimmed by 0 bases and J by 6 bases, leaving 9 bases between them. Germline values: CDR1 SGHRS, CDR2 YFSETQ. CDR3: CASSLEGGPGELFF. The part of the CDR3 DNA that was read is TGCGCCAGCAGCTTGGAAGGGGGTCCCGGGGAG.

The table lists this clone with many counts. Mismatch with germline at one junction end may stem from a read error. Read sequence stops 3 residues before the CDR3 end, and the germline J gene provides the missing end. This same CDR3 is encoded by further DNA sequences in the sample. V gene TRBV4-2 combines with J gene TRBJ2-3; D not resolved. CDR1 is LGHNA and CDR2 is YNFKEQ in the germline V gene. The CDR3 totals 13 residues. The sequenced CDR3 bases are TGCGCCAGCAGCCAAGATCGGACAGATACG. This codes for CASSQDRTDT. The whole CDR3 sequence reads CASSQDRTDTQYF.

This clone occurred many times. The read ends 3 residues before the CDR3 terminus; that terminus is restored from the germline J gene. The rearrangement links TRBV6-2 or TRBV6-3 to TRBJ2-7; 12 bases fit TRBD2. The J segment lost 2 bases and the V segment lost 8 bases, leaving 13 bases of the junction unmatched. This CDR3 has 17 residues. Looked up from germline, CDR1 is MNHEY and CDR2 is SVGEGT. CDR3 DNA, as far as it was read: TGTGCCAGCCGCGCTCTCGGACTAGCGGGGCTTACCTACGAG. Protein sequence: CASRALGLAGLTYE. The full-length CDR3 reads as CASRALGLAGLTYEQYF.